This TCR beta chain comes out of a study of T cell responses to AZD1222 COVID-19 vaccine. As concerns this clone: Its specificity is not known.

Study-wide points: Across spike, vaccine-associated CD4 TCRs were found, dominant at 160-218 and 743-854. Every sample of the repertoires postdated the peak T cell response.

Clones were sequenced by immunoSEQ multiplex PCR, and TCRdb holds only the in-frame ones, with some missing. The sample holds approximately 100,000 clones, about 87% seen once. The material was peripheral blood, obtained 28 days after the second AZD1222 dose. This sequence originates from an adult who received the AZD1222 COVID-19 vaccine.

The CDR3 sequence is CASSVVGELNTEAFF. Written as DNA, the CDR3 is TGTGCCAGCAGCGTAGTGGGGGAGTTGAACACTGAAGCTTTCTTT. V is TRBV9 and J is TRBJ1-1; TRBD1 might be the D (5 bases). Per germline, CDR1 SGDLS and CDR2 YYNGEE. The CDR3 is 15 amino acids. Trimming shortened V by 0 bases and J by 0 bases, and 9 bases separated the two germline ends.